The rows below give T cell receptor beta chains drawn from one sample of a study of blood T cells in healthy people across ages. Each CDR3 protein is one row after TCRdb ran MiXCR on the 5' RACE reads. The sample includes around 1,500,000 distinct CDR3 sequences, approximately 40% seen only once; the top ten take roughly 7.7%. Sequences were obtained from blood. Receptor source: a woman younger than 35 in good health. Each CDR3 is given with its conserved first and last residue. A D gene is named only where the DNA matches it firmly. Clone size appears in some rows only: once, few, many, or a class for an expanded clone.

>NA|NA|TRBJ1-2|TRBV13
TGTGCCAGCAGCTTGTGGCAGGGAGGGGCTCCTGGCTACACCTTC
CASSLWQGGAPGYTF
>NA|TRBD2|TRBJ2-7|TRBV7-8
TGTGCCAGCAGCTTAGTTTCGGGAGGGGCCTACGAGCAGTACTTC
CASSLVSGGAYEQYF
>many|TRBD2|TRBJ2-3|TRBV20-1
TGCAGTGCTACCAGCGGGAGTACTGCAGATACGCAGTATTTT
CSATSGSTADTQYF
>NA|TRBD1|TRBJ1-2|TRBV29-1
TGCAGCGTTGAAGATCCGGGTCAGGGGGTCTACACCTTC
CSVEDPGQGVYTF
>NA|NA|TRBJ1-2|TRBV6-5
TGTGCCAGCAGTGACACGATCGGGGGGGATGGCTACACCTTC
CASSDTIGGDGYTF
>NA|NA|TRBJ1-1|TRBV14
TGTGCCAGCAGCCGCTCAGGGAGGACTGAAGCTTTCTTT
CASSRSGRTEAFF
>many|NA|TRBJ2-4|TRBV4-2
TGTGCCAGCAGCCAAGATTCGGGCCAGGAAGACATTCAGTACTTC
CASSQDSGQEDIQYF
>NA|TRBD2|TRBJ2-3|TRBV28
TGTGCCAGCAGTTGGACTAGCGGTTTCACAGATACGCAGTATTTT
CASSWTSGFTDTQYF
>few|TRBD2|TRBJ2-1|TRBV20-1
TGCAGTGCTAGAGGAGAGCCTAGCGGGACGCCTCTGCATGAGCAGTTCTTC
CSARGEPSGTPLHEQFF
>NA|NA|TRBJ2-3|TRBV2
TGTGCCAGCAGCCGCGCACTAGCTGGAGATACGCAGTATTTT
CASSRALAGDTQYF
>few|TRBD1|TRBJ2-6|TRBV11-2
TGTGCCAGCAGCTTAGAGGGACAGCTACGACTGGGTGGGGCCAACGTCCTGACTTTC
CASSLEGQLRLGGANVLTF
>NA|TRBD1|TRBJ1-1|TRBV28
TGTGCCAGCAGTGCACCACAGGGGCACACTGAAGCTTTCTTT
CASSAPQGHTEAFF
>few|TRBD1|TRBJ2-7|TRBV5-1
TGCGCCAGCACGCAGGGACAGATGGGCTACGAGCAGTACTTC
CASTQGQMGYEQYF
>few|NA|TRBJ2-7|TRBV6-2/TRBV6-3
TGTGCCAGCAGTTCATCAGGGGTGTACGAGCAGTACTTC
CASSSSGVYEQYF
>once|TRBD1|TRBJ2-7|TRBV11-1
TGTGCCAGCAGCCGCCGGGACAGGGGAATCTACGAGCAGTACTTC
CASSRRDRGIYEQYF
>NA|TRBD2|TRBJ2-1|TRBV10-3
TGTGCCATCGGCGATAGCGGGAGCGCCAATGAGCAGTTCTTC
CAIGDSGSANEQFF
>few|TRBD2|TRBJ2-1|TRBV29-1
TGCAGCGTTTCCGGACTAGCGGGATTATCCTACAATGAGCAGTTCTTC
CSVSGLAGLSYNEQFF
>NA|NA|TRBJ2-7|TRBV6-1
TGTGCCAGCAGCCCAGGGGTCGGGACCTACGAGCAGTACTTC
CASSPGVGTYEQYF
>few|TRBD2|TRBJ2-1|TRBV7-9
TGTGCCAGCAGCTCGAGACTAGCGGGAGGGAAGGGTGAGCAGTTCTTC
CASSSRLAGGKGEQFF
>many|TRBD1|TRBJ1-2|TRBV5-1
TGCGCCAGCAGCTATAGCACAGGGGGCAGCTATGGCTACACCTTC
CASSYSTGGSYGYTF
>NA|TRBD2|TRBJ2-3|TRBV6-6
TGTGCCGGCTCGAATAGCGGGAGTAGAACAGATACGCGGTATTTT
CAGSNSGSRTDTRYF
>few|TRBD2|TRBJ2-3|TRBV9
TGTGCCAGCAGTGAGTGGGAGGGCCAAGGCACAGATACGCAGTATTTT
CASSEWEGQGTDTQYF
>few|NA|TRBJ1-4|TRBV6-5
TGTGCCAGCAGGGGGGTGGGGGAAAAACTGTTTTTT
CASRGVGEKLFF
>NA|NA|TRBJ1-5|TRBV10-3
TGTGCCATCAATGAGGAGGGGAATCAGCCCCAGCATTTT
CAINEEGNQPQHF
>NA|NA|TRBJ2-3|TRBV20-1
TGCAGGGCCGGCGGGGCACTCACAGATACGCAGTATTTT
CRAGGALTDTQYF
>few|TRBD1|TRBJ2-3|TRBV10-3
TGTGCCATCAGTGAGCCCGCAGGGGGCGCCGGAGATACGCAGTATTTT
CAISEPAGGAGDTQYF
>few|TRBD2|TRBJ2-5|TRBV4-1
TGCGCCAGCAGCTTCGGACTAGCGGGAGGTTACTACAATGAGCAGTACTTC
CASSFGLAGGYYNEQYF
>few|NA|TRBJ1-1|TRBV7-9
TGTGCCAGCAGCTTAGAGGCGGGACCTAATCTTGAAGCTTTCTTT
CASSLEAGPNLEAFF
>few|NA|TRBJ2-3|TRBV4-2
TGTGCCAGCAGCCCCCTAGACACAGATACGCAGTATTTT
CASSPLDTDTQYF
>NA|NA|TRBJ2-3|TRBV20-1
TGCAGTGCCCGATGGGCAGGGAGGACAGATACGCAGTATTTT
CSARWAGRTDTQYF